This TCR beta chain comes out of a study of CD8 T cells in ankylosing spondylitis. Findings and caveats of the study: A TCR beta motif of under 10 highly homologous variants appeared characteristic of ankylosing spondylitis blood. Clones linked to disease were reported to show significant enrichment in matched ankylosing spondylitis synovial fluid.

Germline V gene data show CDR1 as MNHNS and CDR2 as SASEGT. Trimming stripped 2 bases from V and 0 bases from J, with 8 bases between. The CDR3 is 15 residues long. This clonotype was seen only a few times. What it binds is unknown. A much larger clone sits a single nucleotide away, making a read error possible. Researchers built TCR beta libraries using quantitative 5'-RACE with molecular barcodes. TCRdb called the 5' RACE reads again in MiXCR, with one record for every CDR3 protein. The data show over 700,000 distinct CDR3 sequences, around 20% seen once. Sample: blood, either unsorted or a sorted T cell fraction (not recorded which). The chain has TRBV6-1 and TRBJ2-1; a possible D gene is TRBD1 (6 bases). The sequence derives from a male donor with ankylosing spondylitis. This chain's CDR3 is CASSERGSSYNEQFF. In nucleotides, the CDR3 is TGTGCCAGCAGTGAAAGGGGGAGCTCCTACAATGAGCAGTTCTTC.